This TCR beta chain was found in a study of early T cells in non-severe SARS-CoV-2 infection. Study details: Chains stayed unpaired after sequencing of bulk RNA from unsorted whole blood. Study-wide results and limits: VDJdb-based matching was biased toward anti-spike CD8 responses and missed private and CD4 specificities.

There are many counts of this clonotype. Its antigen is not known. In the library, individual cDNA molecules carried attached unique molecular identifiers. TCRdb independently ran MiXCR on the 5' RACE reads; one entry per CDR3 protein. The repertoire holds 45,000 to 55,000 distinct CDR3 sequences, with approximately 13% as singletons. The source is an adult who was a healthcare worker with PCR-confirmed SARS-CoV-2 infection or an uninfected control (not recorded which). The sample consisted of whole blood.

The chain's CDR3 is CASSTPTGEQFF. The DNA of the CDR3 is TGCGCCAGCAGTACCCCGACTGGCGAGCAGTTCTTC. V gene TRBV10-1 combines with J gene TRBJ2-1; D gene ambiguous. V lost 5 bases and J 10 bases, leaving 12 bases between the germline ends. This CDR3 has 12 amino acids. CDR1 WNHNN and CDR2 SYGVQD come from the germline V gene (reference sequence).